Listed here is a single T cell receptor beta chain. Antigen unknown. Primers included in the PCR were 60 Vbeta and 13 Jbeta primers. Method: immunoSEQ multiplex PCR; TCRdb's copy keeps in-frame clones and lacks some. The sample includes 150,000 to 200,000 clones, about 80% of them seen just once. Germline CDR1 SGDLS, CDR2 YYNGEE. This CDR3 spans 14 amino acids. The V and J ends lost 6 bases and 7 bases, in that order; junction bases with no gene match: 9. The data were taken from a study of cytomegalovirus exposure and HLA in healthy donors. Notes on the study in general: Some TCR beta chains (about 180 of them) were listed as cytomegalovirus-associated. DRB1 showed the most TCR associations and HLA-C the fewest in a later analysis, as rates varied by HLA locus. Through in vitro validation, three CMV-associated chains were shown to be specific for CMV antigens.

The sequenced sample consisted of PBMCs. The chain has TRBV9 and TRBJ2-2; 7 nucleotides align to TRBD2. The clonotype comes from a young woman in good health and CMV-seronegative. Written as DNA, the CDR3 is TGTGCCAGCACCTTACGGTCGGGGGGCGGGGAGCTGTTTTTT. Translation gives CASTLRSGGGELFF.